The 23 T cell receptor beta chains listed next were all sequenced from one sample in a study of cytomegalovirus exposure and HLA in healthy donors. PCR amplification relied on 60 Vbeta primers (plus 13 Jbeta primers). TCRdb keeps only in-frame clones here, not all; method: immunoSEQ multiplex PCR. The sample holds more than 90,000 clones; about 78% are singletons and the top ten take less than 3.5%. Specimen: PBMCs. These TCRs come from a middle-aged woman in good health and CMV-seronegative.

This clone was counted a few times. This rearrangement joins TRBV6-1 to TRBJ1-2; 7 bases map to TRBD1. With V trimmed by 6 bases and J by 5 bases, 9 bases remained unmatched. Per germline, CDR1 MNHNS and CDR2 SASEGT. CDR3 length: 14 residues. CDR3 sequence (DNA): TGTGCCAGCAGAGACTGGGACAGACCGTATGGCTACACCTTC. Its translation: CASRDWDRPYGYTF.

The CDR3 DNA is TGTGCCAGCAGCGCGGGGACTGCGGATGAAAAACTGTTTTTT. It yields the protein CASSAGTADEKLFF. The chain has TRBV9 and TRBJ1-4, with TRBD1 as a possible D gene (5 bases). This CDR3 has 14 amino acids. Trimming removed 3 bases at V and 6 bases at J, with 12 bases between. The germline V gene has CDR1 SGDLS and CDR2 YYNGEE. Based on the CDR3 plus reference TRBV9 and TRBJ1-4, the full variable domain is DSGVTQTPKHLITATGQRVTLRCSPRSGDLSVYWYQQSLDQGLQFLIQYYNGEERAKGNILERFSAQQFPDLHSELNLSSLELGDSALYFCASSAGTADEKLFFGSGTQLSVL.

This chain uses TRBV4-1 with TRBJ2-3; 12 bases align to TRBD2. The CDR3 totals 16 residues. J gave up 4 bases and V 6 bases, and 8 bases lay outside the gene matches. Per germline, CDR1 MGHRA and CDR2 YSYEKL. The CDR3 reads CASRLTSGRSPDTQYF. In nucleotides, the CDR3 is TGCGCCAGCAGGCTGACTAGCGGGAGAAGCCCAGATACGCAGTATTTT.

This clone was counted ten times or more. The V call is TRBV28, the J call TRBJ1-6; 7 nucleotides match TRBD1. Germline loops: CDR1 MDHEN, CDR2 SYDVKM. V lost 6 bases, J lost 3 bases, and 5 bases stayed unmatched. The CDR3 covers 15 residues. The CDR3 coding sequence is TGTGCCAGCAGCGGGGACAGTCGCTATAATTCACCCCTCCACTTT. Encoded protein: CASSGDSRYNSPLHF.

This chain joins TRBV11-2 and TRBJ1-2; maybe TRBD1 (5 bases). This CDR3 has 18 amino acids. Trimming cost V 1 base and J 0 bases, with 18 bases left between them. CDR1 and CDR2 (germline): SGHAT, FQNNGV. CDR3 region: CASSLALLQDPANYGYTF. The CDR3 bases are TGTGCCAGCAGCTTAGCCCTCTTACAGGATCCAGCTAACTATGGCTACACCTTC.

In DNA form, the CDR3 reads TGTGCCAGCAGCCCTGTCCTAGCGGGAGTCGAGCAGTACTTC. Amino acid sequence: CASSPVLAGVEQYF. This chain links TRBV7-9 with TRBJ2-7; 10 nucleotides match TRBD2. This CDR3 region has 14 residues. Germline assignment: CDR1 SEHNR and CDR2 FQNEAQ (reference sequence). After removal of 5 bases from V and 6 bases from J, the junction contained 7 bases not matched to a gene.

The sample holds a few counts of this clone. The V gene is TRBV5-1, the J gene TRBJ2-2, with D possibly TRBD2 on 5 matching bases. CDR3 length: 14 amino acids. CDR1 is SGHRS and CDR2 is YFSETQ in the germline V gene. Trimming took off 2 bases at V and 4 bases at J, with 9 bases between the two ends. CDR3 sequence: CASSFRTGTGELFF. The CDR3 DNA reads TGCGCCAGCAGCTTTAGGACTGGCACCGGGGAGCTGTTTTTT.

The rearrangement uses TRBV7-9 and TRBJ1-6; D may be TRBD1 (6 bases). The CDR3 is 16 amino acids. Trimming shortened V by 3 bases and J by 9 bases, and 18 bases separated the two germline ends. Germline V gene sequence: CDR1 SEHNR, CDR2 FQNEAQ (reference sequence). This CDR3 is CASSLDFDRLRSPLHF. The DNA of the CDR3 is TGTGCCAGCAGCTTGGACTTCGACAGGCTACGTTCACCCCTCCACTTT.

J is TRBJ2-7 and V is TRBV27; 12 nucleotides match TRBD2. CDR1 and CDR2 from the germline V gene are MNHEY and SMNVEV (reference sequence). The CDR3 length is 16 residues. V shed 4 bases, J shed 3 bases, and the junction held 7 bases outside the gene matches. CDR3 nucleotides: TGTGCCAGCAGTTCCCGACTAGCGGGAGAGGTCTACGAGCAGTACTTC. This sequence encodes CASSSRLAGEVYEQYF.

The chain recombines TRBV2 with TRBJ2-5, with TRBD1 identical over 7 bases. J gave up 2 bases and V 8 bases, and 8 bases lay outside the gene matches. CDR1 SNHLY and CDR2 FYNNEI come from the germline V gene. This CDR3 region has 14 residues. The CDR3 is CASSHPGQQETQYF. The CDR3, as DNA: TGTGCCAGCTCACACCCGGGACAGCAAGAGACCCAGTACTTC.

V usage is TRBV2 and J usage is TRBJ1-3; D is unclear. Germline loops: CDR1 SNHLY, CDR2 FYNNEI. The CDR3 extends over 14 amino acids. Trimming removed 1 base from V and 11 bases from J, with 15 bases in between. The CDR3 DNA reads as TGTGCCAGCAGTGAAGATATCCCGGGGATGTCCATATATTTT. Encoded protein: CASSEDIPGMSIYF.

CDR3 in amino acids: CASSGQGAGNQPQHF. In nucleotides, the CDR3 is TGTGCCAGCAGTGGGCAGGGGGCCGGCAATCAGCCCCAGCATTTT. The chain recombines TRBV25-1 with TRBJ1-5, with TRBD1 matching over 8 bases. The germline CDR1 and CDR2 sequences are MGHDK and SYGVNS. V shed 4 bases and J 2 bases; nucleotides not matched to a gene: 4. The CDR3 loop spans 15 amino acids.

This clone has only a few counts. V usage is TRBV6-5 and J usage is TRBJ2-5; TRBD2 aligns across 13 bases. The V and J ends lost 4 bases and 4 bases, in that order; junction bases with no gene match: 6. The CDR3 loop spans 16 amino acids. Germline loops: CDR1 MNHEY, CDR2 SVGAGI. The CDR3 sequence is CASSSILAGGRETQYF. The CDR3 DNA is TGTGCCAGCAGTTCAATACTAGCGGGAGGGCGAGAGACCCAGTACTTC.

The V and J genes are TRBV25-1 and TRBJ2-5; D gene ambiguous. CDR3 length: 11 residues. Per germline, CDR1 MGHDK and CDR2 SYGVNS. Trimming took off 9 bases at V and 4 bases at J, with 9 bases between the two ends. DNA for the CDR3: TGTGCCAGTTCTTTTTCAGAGACCCAGTACTTC. Translated: CASSFSETQYF.

This clone was recorded a few times. This chain connects TRBV5-6 to TRBJ1-2, with 9 bases matching TRBD1. This CDR3 has 13 residues. Germline CDR1 is SGHDT and CDR2 is YYEEEE. J was trimmed by 8 bases and V by 4 bases; bases with no gene match: 6. For the CDR3, the DNA is TGTGCCAGCAGCCCACAGGGGGCGAAGGGCTACACCTTC. It codes for CASSPQGAKGYTF.

This clone was counted a single time. This chain links TRBV11-2 with TRBJ2-3; 9 nucleotides match TRBD2. Per germline, CDR1 SGHAT and CDR2 FQNNGV. Trimming took 5 bases from V and 6 from J; bases not matched to a gene: 12. The CDR3 extends over 16 amino acids. CDR3 loop: CASSPYLAGRGDTQYF. Written as DNA, the CDR3 is TGTGCCAGCAGCCCTTATCTAGCGGGACGAGGCGATACGCAGTATTTT.

The gene calls are TRBV4-3 and TRBJ2-5; D uncertain. This CDR3 is built from 15 residues. Germline V lookup: CDR1 LGHNA, CDR2 YSLEER. V lost 0 bases and J lost 6, with 14 bases in between. CDR3 bases: TGCGCCAGCAGCCAAGACGTTACAGAAGGAAAGACCCAGTACTTC. This gives the protein CASSQDVTEGKTQYF.

This chain joins TRBV10-1 and TRBJ2-2, with D maybe TRBD2 (6 bases). CDR1 and CDR2 from the germline V gene are WNHNN and SYGVQD (reference sequence). CDR3 length equals 13 residues. V shed 7 bases and J shed 8 bases, with 14 bases lying between them. The CDR3 spells CASTPSGSGELFF. The CDR3 DNA is TGCGCCAGCACCCCCAGCGGGTCGGGGGAGCTGTTTTTT.

The gene calls are TRBV7-8 and TRBJ1-4; D gene ambiguous. CDR1 and CDR2 (germline): SGHVS, FQNEAQ. Deletions cut 0 bases from V and 2 bases from J, with 7 bases between. The CDR3 consists of 15 residues. The CDR3 DNA reads TGTGCCAGCAGCTTAGCTCCAGTTACTAATGAAAAACTGTTTTTT. This gives the protein CASSLAPVTNEKLFF. Based on the CDR3 plus reference TRBV7-8 and TRBJ1-4, the full variable domain is GAGVSQSPRYKVAKRGQDVALRCDPISGHVSLFWYQQALGQGPEFLTYFQNEAQLDKSGLPSDRFFAERPEGSVSTLKIQRTQQEDSAVYLCASSLAPVTNEKLFFGSGTQLSVL.

The gene calls are TRBV6-5 and TRBJ1-5; 7 bases line up with TRBD1. The V and J ends lost 5 bases and 0 bases, in that order; junction bases with no gene match: 4. CDR3 size: 15 residues. Germline lookup yields CDR1 MNHEY and CDR2 SVGAGI. CDR3 DNA: TGTGCCAGCAGTCTACGACAGGGTAGCAATCAGCCCCAGCATTTT. It specifies CASSLRQGSNQPQHF.

CDR3 residues: CASSSLLRQGVDTEAFF. Here the CDR3 DNA reads TGTGCCAGCAGTTCCCTCCTTCGACAGGGGGTAGACACTGAAGCTTTCTTT. The chain uses TRBV27 and TRBJ1-1, with 9 nucleotides matching TRBD1. Trimming took 4 bases from V and 3 from J; bases not matched to a gene: 12. This CDR3 comprises 17 residues. Germline CDR1 reads MNHEY; CDR2 reads SMNVEV (reference sequence).

This clone was recorded once. The chain links TRBV5-1 to TRBJ2-1; D gene ambiguous. V lost 1 base to trimming and J lost 7 bases, with 27 bases between them. Germline V gene data show CDR1 as SGHRS and CDR2 as YFSETQ. The CDR3 runs to 19 residues. The CDR3 nucleotides are TGCGCCAGCAGCTTGTTGCAACAGTCGGTGTCCTCCCATCCTAATGAGCAGTTCTTC. It is translated as CASSLLQQSVSSHPNEQFF.

The chain links TRBV4-1 to TRBJ1-2; 7 bases are shared with TRBD1. Germline CDR1 MGHRA, CDR2 YSYEKL. V lost 4 bases to trimming and J lost 4 bases; unmatched junction nucleotides: 12. CDR3 length: 16 amino acids. The CDR3 DNA reads TGCGCCAGCAGCCCCATGGACAGGTACAAGTTCTATGGCTACACCTTC. It specifies CASSPMDRYKFYGYTF.